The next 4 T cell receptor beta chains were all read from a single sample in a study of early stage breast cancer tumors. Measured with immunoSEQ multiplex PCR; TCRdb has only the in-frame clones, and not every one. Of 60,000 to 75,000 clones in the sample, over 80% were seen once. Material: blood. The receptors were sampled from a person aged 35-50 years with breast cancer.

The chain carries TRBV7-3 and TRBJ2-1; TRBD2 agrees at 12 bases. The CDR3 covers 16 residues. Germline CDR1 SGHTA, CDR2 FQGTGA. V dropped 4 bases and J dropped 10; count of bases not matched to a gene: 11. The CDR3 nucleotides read TGTGCCAGCAGCTCGTCTTACTCCGGGACTAGCGGGGAGCAGTTCTTC. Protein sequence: CASSSSYSGTSGEQFF.

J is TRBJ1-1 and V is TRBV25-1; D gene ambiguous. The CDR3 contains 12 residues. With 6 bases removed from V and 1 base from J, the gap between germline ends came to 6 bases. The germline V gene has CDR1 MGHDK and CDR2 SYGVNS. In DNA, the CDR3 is TGTGCCAGCAGGGATTCGAACACTGAAGCTTTCTTT. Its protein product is CASRDSNTEAFF.

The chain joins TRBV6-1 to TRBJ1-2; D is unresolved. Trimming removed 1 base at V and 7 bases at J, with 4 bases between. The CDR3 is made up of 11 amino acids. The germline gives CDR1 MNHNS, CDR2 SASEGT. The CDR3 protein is CASSEGSGYTF. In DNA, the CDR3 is TGTGCCAGCAGTGAAGGGAGTGGCTACACCTTC.

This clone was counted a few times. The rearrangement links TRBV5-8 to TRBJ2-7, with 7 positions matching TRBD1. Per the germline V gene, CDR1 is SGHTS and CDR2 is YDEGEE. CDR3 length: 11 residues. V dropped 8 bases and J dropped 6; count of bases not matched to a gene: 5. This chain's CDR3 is CARDEGAEQYF. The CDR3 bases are TGTGCCAGAGATGAGGGGGCCGAGCAGTACTTC.